This TCR beta chain was captured in a study of blood T cell repertoires in COVID-19. Sequenced by immunoSEQ multiplex PCR; TCRdb stores in-frame clones only, minus some. The sample shows over 100,000 clones, about nine tenths of them seen only once. The CDR3 runs 15 residues. Unmatched junction bases numbered 5, after V lost 1 base and J lost 7 bases. Germline values: CDR1 SSHAT, CDR2 FNYEAQ (reference sequence). Material: peripheral blood. The sequence came from a woman between 65 and 79 years old with COVID-19, enrolled during active disease. The chain is built from TRBV7-7 and TRBJ2-1; 9 bases are shared with TRBD2. The CDR3 nucleotides read TGTGCCAGCAGCTTAGAAGGAGCGGGGGGTAATGAGCAGTTCTTC. This codes for CASSLEGAGGNEQFF. Full variable domain (rest looked up from reference TRBV7-7 and TRBJ2-1): GAGVSQSPRYKVTKRGQDVTLRCDPISSHATLYWYQQALGQGPEFLTYFNYEAQPDKSGLPSDRFSAERPEGSISTLTIQRTEQRDSAMYRCASSLEGAGGNEQFFGPGTRLTVL.